Sequencing of this TCR beta chain was carried out in a study of T cell responses to AZD1222 COVID-19 vaccine. Study as a whole: Pooled samples include second doses given at about 4 or 12 weeks. The study, taken as a whole, reports: Across the whole spike, CD4 TCRs peaked at regions 160-218 and 743-854. There were mostly white British donors and more females than males, and clonal diversity was possibly underestimated. Two AZD1222 administrations were followed by greater Spike-specific TCR breadth and depth.

Germline assignment: CDR1 SGHNT and CDR2 YENEEA. Trimming removed 5 bases from V and 2 bases from J, with 11 bases in between. The CDR3 is 14 amino acids. Turning to this clone: Antigen unknown.

Sequencing was performed with immunoSEQ multiplex PCR; in TCRdb, only in-frame clones are kept and a portion is missing. The sample contains more than 150,000 clones, about 87% of which appear only once. J is TRBJ2-3 and V is TRBV11-3; D might be TRBD1 or TRBD2, each matching 5 bases. The sequence came from an adult in good health. The material was peripheral blood, obtained on day 0 of AZD1222 vaccination. CDR3 region: CASSRGTYTDTQYF. DNA of the CDR3: TGTGCCAGCAGCAGAGGGACCTACACAGATACGCAGTATTTT.